This record covers a single TCR beta chain. Its cognate antigen has yet to be identified. Base qualities are not recorded, but no much larger clone differs from it by a single base. Samples from volunteer blood donors who had recovered from COVID-19 were contributed by a second Seattle source. Each collaborating institution followed its own protocols to collect whole blood in K2EDTA tubes. For TCRbeta analysis, collaborators shipped samples in one of three forms: frozen whole blood, isolated PBMCs, or DNA extracted from either of those sample types. This record comes from a study of blood T cell repertoires in COVID-19 (dated by TCRdb to about 2020). Background on the whole study: Samples covering the acute and convalescent phases of COVID-19 were provided by collaborators in the United States, Italy and Spain. Where available, HLA class I and class II types were obtained from metadata supplied by the sample provider rather than from assay-based typing. The repertoires were released in a freely available public database intended as a resource for research on the immune response to SARS-CoV-2. The sample metadata nearly always contained a de-identified subject ID, COVID-19 status, age in years and sex. Subjects who had been exposed to COVID-19, were actively infected with it, or had recovered from it provided the deeply sampled blood TCRbeta repertoires that made up the dataset. The samples were drawn from the first 160 participants of the ongoing ImmuneRACE study and from roughly 1,300 subjects provided by 6 global collaborators. The prospective study material was composed of cDNA or gDNA derived from T cells, B-cell-depleted T cells, or PBMCs.

The CDR3, cysteine through phenylalanine, is 14 amino acids long. Just CDR3 DNA is preserved here, 42 bases in frame from base 1. V gives up 1 base and J gives up 7 bases, and the segment between their germline ends measures 13 bases. As encoded in the germline V gene, CDR1 is SNHLY while CDR2 is FYNNEI. TCRbeta CDR3 regions were amplified from genomic DNA using the immunoSEQ Assay, a bias-controlled multiplex PCR. The authors processed their data as follows. Within the assay, amplification of reference gene primers was used to estimate how many nucleated cells each sample contained. To quantify the absolute abundance of each unique TCRbeta CDR3 rearrangement, sequence reads were collapsed and filtered. For each sample, productive Simpson clonality was calculated by taking the square root of Simpson's diversity index across productive rearrangements. Sourced from immuneACCESS, this table was stored by TCRdb with only in-frame sequences that have V and J called. A share of the clones is absent; for the studies checked, an unresolved V gene accounts for under half, and the remainder has no known explanation. The V and J calls and clone size were taken over from that table, and D and trimming were inferred from the DNA. This sample lists some 230,000 clones; 65% to 85% were detected once. The ten top clones hold around 3% of the sample.

On the study overall, not on this receptor specifically: How much clinical and demographic metadata was included differed by source and by participant, and the metadata was provided uncurated.

The V gene is TRBV2 and the J gene is TRBJ2-5, and perhaps TRBD2 as D gene, on 5 matching bases. Sequenced sample: peripheral blood. This receptor was obtained from a young woman who had recovered from COVID-19. The DNA sequence reads TGTGCCAGCAGTGAAGAGTCTCTGGGGAGGACCCAGTACTTC. It translates as CASSEESLGRTQYF.